The 19 T cell receptor beta chains in this list originate from one sample, sequenced in a study of T-cell memory formation after mild COVID-19. TCRdb fed the 5' RACE reads into MiXCR, producing one record per CDR3 protein. In the table there are about 430,000 distinct CDR3 sequences, around 24% of which are singletons. Sequencing was carried out using PBMCs or a T cell subset sorted from them (not recorded which). All receptors derive from an adult woman who had mild COVID-19 (a few samples of this study predate the infection). Cell type and time point are not known.

This clonotype came up a few times. The chain has TRBV18 and TRBJ1-6; D gene uncertain. Trimming cost V 3 bases and J 10 bases, with 16 bases left between them. CDR1 KGHSH and CDR2 LQKENI come from the germline V gene. The CDR3 extends over 15 amino acids. CDR3 nucleotide sequence: TGTGCCAGCTCACCCCAGGACGGGAGCCGCTCACCCCTCCACTTT. Protein: CASSPQDGSRSPLHF. Filled out from reference TRBV18 and TRBJ1-6, the complete variable domain reads NAGVMQNPRHLVRRRGQEARLRCSPMKGHSHVYWYRQLPEEGLKFMVYLQKENIIDESGMPKERFSAEFPKEGPSILRIQQVVRGDSAAYFCASSPQDGSRSPLHFGNGTRLTVT.

The rearrangement links TRBV7-6 to TRBJ1-6, with a possible D match to TRBD1 (6 bases). The CDR3 sequence is 15 residues long. The V end lost 1 base, the J end lost 8 bases, and 12 bases lay between the germline ends. The germline gives CDR1 SGHVS, CDR2 FNYEAQ. In nucleotides, the CDR3 is TGTGCCAGCAGCTTAGAGCAGGGGTCAGATTCACCCCTCCACTTT. As protein: CASSLEQGSDSPLHF.

The rearrangement joins TRBV18 to TRBJ1-6; 7 nucleotides agree with TRBD1. Losses at the gene ends were 2 bases for V and 6 bases for J; bases not matched to a gene: 4. CDR3 length: 15 residues. The germline V gene has CDR1 KGHSH and CDR2 LQKENI. This CDR3 reads CASSPKGQINSPLHF. For the CDR3, the DNA is TGTGCCAGCTCACCAAAGGGACAGATTAATTCACCCCTCCACTTT. Full variable domain (missing parts from reference TRBV18 and TRBJ1-6): NAGVMQNPRHLVRRRGQEARLRCSPMKGHSHVYWYRQLPEEGLKFMVYLQKENIIDESGMPKERFSAEFPKEGPSILRIQQVVRGDSAAYFCASSPKGQINSPLHFGNGTRLTVT.

There are a few counts of this clonotype. The rearrangement uses TRBV7-8 and TRBJ2-3; D uncertain. CDR1 and CDR2 from the germline V gene are SGHVS and FQNEAQ. V gave up 5 bases and J gave up 2 bases, with 17 bases separating them. The CDR3 extends over 16 amino acids. Here the CDR3 reads CASSPNSLRDTDTQYF. In DNA, the CDR3 is TGTGCCAGCAGCCCCAATTCCCTTCGTGACACAGATACGCAGTATTTT.

The rearrangement links TRBV4-1 to TRBJ2-1; 9 nucleotides align to TRBD1. The CDR3 is 16 amino acids. V shed 3 bases, J shed 10 bases, and the junction held 13 bases outside the gene matches. CDR1 is MGHRA, CDR2 YSYEKL, per germline. The CDR3 sequence is CASSHTLGTGRPEQFF. The CDR3 region has the DNA TGCGCCAGCAGCCATACCCTGGGGACAGGGAGGCCGGAGCAGTTCTTC.

This clonotype was found many times. The germline gene is not matched at one end of the junction; a read error may be the cause. The rearrangement links TRBV5-1 to TRBJ2-7; 7 nucleotides align to TRBD1. Germline assignment: CDR1 SGHRS and CDR2 YFSETQ. The CDR3 spans 14 residues. CDR3 DNA: TGCGCCGGCAGAACCGGGACAGATTCTTTGGAGCAGTACTTC. It encodes CAGRTGTDSLEQYF.

Only a few counts were recorded for this clonotype. V gene TRBV5-6 combines with J gene TRBJ2-7; TRBD2 might be the D (6 bases). CDR1 and CDR2 from the germline V gene are SGHDT and YYEEEE. This CDR3 comprises 14 residues. V lost 2 bases and J lost 5, with 14 bases in between. DNA for the CDR3: TGTGCCAGCAGCTTAGCGGGCCGTGTCAACGAGCAGTACTTC. Amino acid sequence: CASSLAGRVNEQYF.

This clonotype was observed a few times. This chain uses TRBV24-1 with TRBJ2-5, with unresolved D. The CDR3 covers 12 residues. Germline loops: CDR1 KGHDR, CDR2 SFDVKD. The V end was cut by 5 bases, the J end by 5 bases, with 8 bases between. The CDR3 bases are TGTGCCACCAGTGGGATTGAGGAGACCCAGTACTTC. This sequence encodes CATSGIEETQYF.

V gene TRBV7-9 combines with J gene TRBJ2-1; 7 bases line up with TRBD2. This CDR3 region has 12 residues. V was clipped by 6 bases and J by 9 bases; unmatched bases: 5. The germline V gene encodes CDR1 SEHNR and CDR2 FQNEAQ (reference sequence). The CDR3 nucleotides are TGTGCCAGCAGGTCCCCGGGGGGTGAGCAGTTCTTC. Encoded protein: CASRSPGGEQFF.

This clonotype was recorded at least ten times. This chain joins TRBV12-3 or TRBV12-4 and TRBJ1-6, with D unresolved. This CDR3 spans 15 amino acids. V shed 7 bases and J shed 0 bases, with 10 bases lying between them. The CDR3: CASMKVSSYNSPLHF. The DNA for the CDR3 is TGTGCCAGCATGAAAGTGAGCTCCTATAATTCACCCCTCCACTTT.

This clonotype was found a few times. The chain carries TRBV30 and TRBJ2-7; D assignment may be TRBD1 or TRBD2 (5 bases each). Trimming left V 5 bases short and J 1 base short, with 15 bases between. The germline CDR1 and CDR2 sequences are GTSNPN and SVGIG (reference sequence). The CDR3 loop spans 14 amino acids. CDR3 loop: CAWSLGVGSYEQYF. The CDR3 DNA is TGTGCCTGGTCACTGGGGGTGGGTTCCTACGAGCAGTACTTC.

This chain uses TRBV7-6 with TRBJ2-7, with 11 bases that match TRBD2. The J segment lost 4 bases and the V segment lost 5 bases, leaving 10 bases of the junction unmatched. CDR1 and CDR2 (germline): SGHVS, FNYEAQ. The CDR3 is 16 residues long. The CDR3, as DNA: TGTGCCAGCAGCGGATACTTAGCGGGAGGGTCTTACGAGCAGTACTTC. Translated: CASSGYLAGGSYEQYF. Together with reference TRBV7-6 and TRBJ2-7, the CDR3 gives the full variable domain: GAGVSQSPRYKVTKRGQDVALRCDPISGHVSLYWYRQALGQGPEFLTYFNYEAQQDKSGLPNDRFSAERPEGSISTLTIQRTEQRDSAMYRCASSGYLAGGSYEQYFGPGTRLTVT.

J is TRBJ2-7 and V is TRBV12-3 or TRBV12-4, with 7 bases fitting TRBD1. V was pared by 3 bases and J by 5 bases, with 13 bases of the junction left unmatched. This CDR3 is 16 amino acids long. DNA for the CDR3: TGTGCCAGCAGTTTCACTGGGGGCAGGGGGATGCACGAGCAGTACTTC. Its protein product is CASSFTGGRGMHEQYF.

This clonotype turned up a few times. DNA of the CDR3: TGCGCCAGCAGCCGCTCGGGGATGGACTATGGCTACACCTTC. This sequence encodes CASSRSGMDYGYTF. The chain links TRBV5-1 to TRBJ1-2; D gene ambiguous. The CDR3 sequence is 14 residues long. V was clipped by 4 bases and J by 3 bases, with 13 bases between them. Germline-derived CDR1 and CDR2 are SGHRS and YFSETQ.

The chain links TRBV4-2 to TRBJ2-1, with 10 positions matching TRBD2. The germline CDR1 and CDR2 sequences are LGHNA and YNFKEQ. This CDR3 is built from 17 residues. The V segment lost 2 bases and the J segment 8 bases; nucleotides outside the gene matches: 12. The DNA of the CDR3 is TGTGCCAGCAGCCAACTGGCCAGCGGGGGGGCCTGGGATGAGCAGTTCTTC. This encodes CASSQLASGGAWDEQFF.

The rearrangement uses TRBV24-1 and TRBJ2-7; the D call may be TRBD1 or TRBD2 (5 bases each). The germline V gene has CDR1 KGHDR and CDR2 SFDVKD. Trimming shortened V by 5 bases and J by 7 bases, and 11 bases separated the two germline ends. This CDR3 comprises 12 residues. The CDR3 sequence: CATSAKGREQYF. Written as DNA, the CDR3 is TGTGCCACCAGTGCAAAGGGACGGGAGCAGTACTTC.

This clonotype was picked up a small number of times. The chain employs TRBV5-1 and TRBJ2-3; 7 positions match TRBD1. CDR3 length: 17 amino acids. J lost 0 bases, V lost 4 bases, and 11 bases had no gene match. The germline V gene has CDR1 SGHRS and CDR2 YFSETQ. CDR3 sequence reads: CASSGGQRVPSTDTQYF. CDR3 nucleotides: TGCGCCAGCAGCGGGGGACAGCGAGTTCCTAGCACAGATACGCAGTATTTT.

The chain couples TRBV29-1 to TRBJ2-3, with TRBD2 matching over 9 bases. With V trimmed by 7 bases and J by 5 bases, 10 bases remained unmatched. This CDR3 has 14 residues. The V gene's germline CDR1 is SQVTM and CDR2 ANQGSEA. This CDR3 is CSGVRRGGKDTQYF. In nucleotides, the CDR3 is TGCAGCGGCGTTCGGCGGGGGGGCAAAGATACGCAGTATTTT.

The chain joins TRBV27 to TRBJ1-6; D remains ambiguous. V dropped 4 bases and J dropped 6 bases, with 10 bases sitting between them. The CDR3 runs to 14 residues. Germline CDR1 and CDR2: MNHEY and SMNVEV (reference sequence). The CDR3, as DNA: TGTGCCAGCAGTTACTCGTACGGTAATTCACCCCTCCACTTT. Protein: CASSYSYGNSPLHF.